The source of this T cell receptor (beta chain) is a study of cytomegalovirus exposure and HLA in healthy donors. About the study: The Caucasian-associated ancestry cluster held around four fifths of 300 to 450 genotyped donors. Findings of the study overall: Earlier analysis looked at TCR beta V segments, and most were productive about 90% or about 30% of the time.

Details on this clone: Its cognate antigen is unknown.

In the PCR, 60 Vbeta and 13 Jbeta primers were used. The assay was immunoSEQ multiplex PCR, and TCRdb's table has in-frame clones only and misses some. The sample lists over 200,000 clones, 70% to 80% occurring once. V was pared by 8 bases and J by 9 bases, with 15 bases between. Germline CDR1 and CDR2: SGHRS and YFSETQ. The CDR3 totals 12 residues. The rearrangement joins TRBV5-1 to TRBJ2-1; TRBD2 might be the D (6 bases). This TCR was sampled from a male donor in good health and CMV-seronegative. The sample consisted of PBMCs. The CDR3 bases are TGCGCCAGTTGCCGGGAGATTGGTGAGCAGTTCTTC. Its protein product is CASCREIGEQFF.